Following are 17 T cell receptor beta chains from one sample sequenced in a study of T cells in Graves' hyperthyroidism and ophthalmopathy. Regions amplified from RNA transcripts were the TCR beta CDR3 regions. HTBI primers were the set used in a first-round RT-PCR of the TCR CDR3. TCRdb re-called the multiplex PCR reads with MiXCR, one entry per CDR3 protein. The repertoire holds some 560,000 distinct CDR3 sequences, with 15% to 19% as singletons. The sample consisted of blood. The source of these receptors is a woman between 25 and 40 years old with Graves' hyperthyroidism.

This clonotype was seen a few times. This rearrangement joins TRBV3-1 to TRBJ2-5; D could derive from TRBD1 or TRBD2 (5 bases each). Trimming pared 8 bases from V and 2 bases from J, leaving 9 bases between. Germline lookup yields CDR1 LGHDT and CDR2 YNNKEL (reference sequence). The CDR3 runs to 12 residues. The CDR3 loop reads CASPGAQETQYF. CDR3 DNA: TGTGCCAGCCCCGGGGCGCAAGAGACCCAGTACTTC.

The chain joins TRBV9 to TRBJ1-1; tentative D call: TRBD1 (5 bases). Per the germline V gene, CDR1 is SGDLS and CDR2 is YYNGEE. The V end was cut by 4 bases, the J end by 4 bases, with 14 bases between. The CDR3 runs 14 residues. This CDR3 is CASSPWGESTEAFF. CDR3 nucleotides: TGTGCCAGCAGCCCTTGGGGGGAATCCACTGAAGCTTTCTTT. Combining the CDR3 with reference TRBV9 and TRBJ1-1 gives the whole variable domain DSGVTQTPKHLITATGQRVTLRCSPRSGDLSVYWYQQSLDQGLQFLIQYYNGEERAKGNILERFSAQQFPDLHSELNLSSLELGDSALYFCASSPWGESTEAFFGQGTRLTVV.

The chain recombines TRBV30 with TRBJ2-3; TRBD2 agrees at 7 bases. Trimming at V came to 5 bases and at J to 0 bases, leaving 8 bases not matched to a gene. Germline V gives CDR1 GTSNPN, CDR2 SVGIG (reference sequence). This CDR3 comprises 15 residues. The CDR3 DNA follows: TGTGCCTGGGGGGGTGCTAGCGGCAGCACAGATACGCAGTATTTT. The encoded protein is CAWGGASGSTDTQYF. Using reference TRBV30 and TRBJ2-3 for the parts outside the CDR3, the full variable domain is SQTIHQWPATLVQPVGSPLSLECTVEGTSNPNLYWYRQAAGRGLQLLFYSVGIGQISSEVPQNLSASRPQDRQFILSSKKLLLSDSGFYLCAWGGASGSTDTQYFGPGTRLTVL.

This clonotype has just a few counts. The V and J genes are TRBV11-2 and TRBJ1-6; no definite D call. V was shortened by 9 bases and J by 14 bases, with 14 bases between the two germline ends. The CDR3 covers 11 residues. Germline V gives CDR1 SGHAT, CDR2 FQNNGV. CDR3 nucleotides: TGTGCCAGTACCGGTGGTCGGGCCCTCCACTTT. As protein: CASTGGRALHF.

V is TRBV7-2 and J is TRBJ1-1; D is uncertain. The CDR3 runs to 12 residues. Germline CDR1 and CDR2: SGHTA and FQGNSA. V lost 1 base and J 11 bases, leaving 11 bases between the germline ends. The CDR3 loop reads CASSLDPGWAFF. CDR3 in DNA: TGTGCCAGCAGCTTAGATCCGGGATGGGCTTTCTTT.

This chain connects TRBV30 to TRBJ1-2, with a tentative D call TRBD1 (5 bases). The CDR3 runs 16 residues. Germline assignment: CDR1 GTSNPN and CDR2 SVGIG (reference sequence). The V gene lost 0 bases and the J gene lost 7 bases, with 21 bases spanning the gap. CDR3 region: CAWSVLSGPKSGGYTF. DNA of the CDR3: TGTGCCTGGAGTGTATTATCGGGACCTAAATCTGGTGGCTACACCTTC.

This clonotype was seen many times. The chain is built from TRBV27 and TRBJ1-2; TRBD1 might be the D (6 bases). The V gene's germline CDR1 is MNHEY and CDR2 SMNVEV (reference sequence). V was shortened by 6 bases and J by 7 bases, with 15 bases between the two germline ends. The CDR3 sequence is 13 residues long. The CDR3 loop is CASSESGHIGYTF. The DNA of the CDR3 is TGTGCCAGCAGCGAATCGGGACATATTGGCTACACCTTC.

The V call is TRBV29-1, the J call TRBJ1-3; TRBD1 is a possible D gene (5 bases). Trimming took off 6 bases at V and 0 bases at J, with 12 bases between the two ends. CDR3 length: 14 amino acids. CDR1 and CDR2 from the germline V gene are SQVTM and ANQGSEA. The chain's CDR3 is CSVGGGSSGNTIYF. The CDR3 DNA is TGCAGCGTGGGGGGGGGAAGCTCTGGAAACACCATATATTTT.

In its sample, this clonotype was seen many times. The chain uses TRBV20-1 and TRBJ1-5, with a possible D match to TRBD1 (5 bases). The CDR3 length is 13 residues. The germline V gene encodes CDR1 DFQATT and CDR2 SNEGSKA (reference sequence). The CDR3 DNA reads as TGCAGCCCGGGACCCTATAGCAATCAGCCCCAGCATTTT. It specifies CSPGPYSNQPQHF.

Of note for this clonotype: Just one base apart from a much larger clone, this may be a read error. The chain is built from TRBV10-3 and TRBJ2-3; D may be TRBD2 (5 bases). CDR3 size: 13 residues. The V gene's germline CDR1 is ENHRY and CDR2 SYGVKD. Trimming left V 11 bases short and J 2 bases short, with 14 bases between. The CDR3, as DNA: TGTGCCTTCCTAGCCGGGAACACAGATACGCAGTATTTT. Translated: CAFLAGNTDTQYF.

This clonotype was observed a few times. The junction shows a germline mismatch at one end, possibly a read error. The chain recombines TRBV28 with TRBJ1-4; possibly TRBD1 for D (6 bases). Germline CDR1 MDHEN, CDR2 SYDVKM. The CDR3 is 16 residues long. The CDR3 region is CASSSLLQGSNEELFF. The CDR3 DNA reads TGTGCCAGCAGTTCGCTATTACAGGGATCAAATGAAGAACTGTTTTTT.

The rearrangement links TRBV20-1 to TRBJ2-5, with TRBD2 as a possible D gene (5 bases). This CDR3 has 15 amino acids. V was cut by 5 bases and J by 0 bases, with 16 bases left in between. The germline V gene encodes CDR1 DFQATT and CDR2 SNEGSKA (reference sequence). The CDR3 DNA is TGCAGTGCTGGACTTGAGGCGACGTACCAAGAGACCCAGTACTTC. This translates into CSAGLEATYQETQYF.

This clonotype was seen at least ten times. The chain joins TRBV7-9 to TRBJ2-5, with D perhaps TRBD1 (5 bases). Between the trimmed V and J ends, which lost 10 bases and 2 bases, there was a span of 11 bases. The CDR3 runs to 12 residues. Germline values: CDR1 SEHNR, CDR2 FQNEAQ (reference sequence). CDR3 residues: CATRAAQETQYF. CDR3 bases: TGTGCCACCAGGGCGGCTCAAGAGACCCAGTACTTC.

This clonotype has ten or more counts. This chain uses TRBV7-6 with TRBJ2-1, with TRBD2 matching over 7 bases. This CDR3 has 14 residues. Germline V lookup: CDR1 SGHVS, CDR2 FNYEAQ. Trimming cost V 5 bases and J 7 bases; bases outside gene matches: 8. The CDR3 DNA is TGTGCCAGCAGCCCCCGACTAGCTCCTAATGAGCAGTTCTTC. Encoded protein: CASSPRLAPNEQFF.

CDR3 in amino acids: CASSLSGRHWVYEQFF. For the CDR3, the DNA is TGTGCCAGCAGTCTTAGCGGGAGGCATTGGGTGTATGAGCAGTTCTTC. The genes are TRBV27 and TRBJ2-1; 10 bases align to TRBD2. Germline loops: CDR1 MNHEY, CDR2 SMNVEV (reference sequence). The CDR3 runs 16 residues. With V trimmed by 5 bases and J by 8 bases, 12 bases remained unmatched.

This sequence joins TRBV2 and TRBJ2-7, with 10 bases lining up with TRBD2. V dropped 6 bases and J dropped 1; count of bases not matched to a gene: 3. The CDR3 contains 14 residues. CDR1 SNHLY and CDR2 FYNNEI come from the germline V gene. CDR3 residues: CASRELAGSYEQYF. Here the CDR3 DNA reads TGTGCCAGCAGAGAACTAGCGGGGTCCTACGAGCAGTACTTC.

This chain connects TRBV7-9 to TRBJ2-5, with D possibly being TRBD1 (6 bases). The germline V and J ends were trimmed by 2 bases and 2 bases, with 18 bases remaining between them. Looked up from germline, CDR1 is SEHNR and CDR2 is FQNEAQ (reference sequence). The CDR3 contains 17 residues. The CDR3 is CASSLRTIQGPQETQYF. The CDR3, as DNA: TGTGCCAGCAGCTTAAGGACGATACAGGGCCCACAAGAGACCCAGTACTTC. The variable domain in full, with the rest retrieved from reference TRBV7-9 and TRBJ2-5, is DTGVSQNPRHKITKRGQNVTFRCDPISEHNRLYWYRQTLGQGPEFLTYFQNEAQLEKSRLLSDRFSAERPKGSFSTLEIQRTEQGDSAMYLCASSLRTIQGPQETQYFGPGTRLLVL.